Presented here are 5 T cell receptor beta chains from one specimen sequenced in a study of control samples from healthy donors and cancer patients. Sequenced by immunoSEQ multiplex PCR; TCRdb stores in-frame clones only, minus some. This sample yields 65,000 to 80,000 clones, of which roughly 89% are seen a single time; 9.5% belongs to the top ten. What was sequenced was PBMCs. These receptors all stem from a woman aged 45-59 years with colorectal cancer.

This clone came up once. The gene calls are TRBV3-1 (or the pseudogene TRBV3-2) and TRBJ2-5, with a weak D call TRBD2 (6 bases). This CDR3 is 14 amino acids long. Germline CDR1 and CDR2: LGHDT and YNNKEL (reference sequence). V lost 3 bases and J 2 bases, leaving 10 bases between the germline ends. This CDR3 is CASSHGTAQETQYF. In nucleotides, the CDR3 is TGTGCCAGCAGCCACGGGACTGCACAAGAGACCCAGTACTTC.

The J gene is TRBJ2-5, the V gene TRBV5-1, with D hard to call. The CDR3 is 13 amino acids. V was trimmed by 0 bases and J by 5 bases, leaving 8 bases between them. From germline, CDR1 is SGHRS and CDR2 YFSETQ. The CDR3 DNA reads as TGCGCCAGCAGCTTGGCCCATGGCGAGACCCAGTACTTC. This gives the protein CASSLAHGETQYF. Full variable domain (remainder filled in from reference TRBV5-1 and TRBJ2-5): KAGVTQTPRYLIKTRGQQVTLSCSPISGHRSVSWYQQTPGQGLQFLFEYFSETQRNKGNFPGRFSGRQFSNSRSEMNVSTLELGDSALYLCASSLAHGETQYFGPGTRLLVL.

Sample share makes this clone medium-sized. V and J are TRBV27 and TRBJ1-5; D is ambiguous. The V and J ends lost 6 bases and 0 bases respectively, with 9 bases between them. The V gene's germline CDR1 is MNHEY and CDR2 SMNVEV (reference sequence). This CDR3 comprises 14 residues. The CDR3 bases are TGTGCCAGCAGAGGACCGTATAGCAATCAGCCCCAGCATTTT. Its translation is CASRGPYSNQPQHF.

This chain connects TRBV6-6 to TRBJ2-7; either TRBD1 or TRBD2 may supply D (6 bases each). There are 14 residues in the CDR3. V was trimmed by 1 base and J by 6 bases, leaving 13 bases between them. The germline V gene encodes CDR1 MNHNY and CDR2 SVGAGI (reference sequence). CDR3 protein: CASSYYREDSEQYV. CDR3 nucleotide sequence: TGTGCCAGCAGTTACTACAGGGAGGATTCCGAGCAGTACGTC.

The chain carries TRBV19 and TRBJ1-5, with D possibly matching TRBD1 (5 bases). CDR3 length: 14 amino acids. The ends were cut back, 7 bases at V and 0 bases at J, with 10 bases in the middle. Germline lookup yields CDR1 LNHDA and CDR2 SQIVND (reference sequence). The CDR3 sequence: CASKGSYSNQPQHF. As DNA, the CDR3 is TGTGCCAGTAAGGGGAGTTATAGCAATCAGCCCCAGCATTTT.